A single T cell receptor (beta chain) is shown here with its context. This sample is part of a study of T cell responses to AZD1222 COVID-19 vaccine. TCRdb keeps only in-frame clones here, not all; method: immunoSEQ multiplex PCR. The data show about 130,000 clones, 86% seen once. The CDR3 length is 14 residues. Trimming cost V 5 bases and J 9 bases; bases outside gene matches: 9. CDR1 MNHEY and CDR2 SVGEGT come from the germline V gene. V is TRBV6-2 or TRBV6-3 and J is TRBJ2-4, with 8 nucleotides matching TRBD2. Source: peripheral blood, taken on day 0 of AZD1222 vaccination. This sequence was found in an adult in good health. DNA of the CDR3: TGTGCCAGCAGTCCCCGGGAGGGGAGTAGCATTCAGTACTTC. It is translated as CASSPREGSSIQYF.